These T cell receptor beta chains were read from a single sample in a study of blood T cell repertoires in COVID-19. This table comes from immunoSEQ multiplex PCR, and its TCRdb copy is limited to in-frame clones, with some not included. The sample records 250,000 to 350,000 clones, nearly 90% being singletons. The sample consisted of PBMCs or T cells enriched from blood (not recorded which). The source is a woman aged 45-65 years who had been exposed to COVID-19. Each CDR3 is given with its conserved first and last residue. A D gene is named only where the DNA matches it firmly. Some rows have no size entry. The others give once, few or many, or a class for an expanded clone.

size | J | V | D | DNA | CDR3
. | TRBJ2-7 | TRBV28 | . | TGTGCCAGCAGTCTGGACATGGCCTACGAGCAGTACTTC | CASSLDMAYEQYF
. | TRBJ2-2 | TRBV7-2 | TRBD2 | TGTGCCAGCAGCTTAGATCCCCTAGCGGGGCACAACACCGGGGAGCTGTTTTTT | CASSLDPLAGHNTGELFF
. | TRBJ1-2 | TRBV15 | TRBD1 | TGTGCCACTCTGGGACAGGGGGCGCGGGGTAACTATGGCTACACCTTC | CATLGQGARGNYGYTF
. | TRBJ1-2 | TRBV6-4 | . | TGTGCCAGCAGTGAGATGGGGAAGACTTATCGTGGAATGGGGGGTAGCTACACCTTC | CASSEMGKTYRGMGGSYTF
. | TRBJ2-7 | TRBV9 | . | TGTGCCAGCAGCGTCGGAACAGTTGGCATCTACGAGCAGTACTTC | CASSVGTVGIYEQYF
. | TRBJ1-6 | TRBV7-9 | TRBD1 | TGTGCCAGCAGCCTAACCGGGACAGCAGCTTATAATTCACCCCTCCACTTT | CASSLTGTAAYNSPLHF
. | TRBJ2-7 | TRBV28 | TRBD2 | TGTGCCAGCAGTCCAGGGCGGGGGGAGCAGTACTTC | CASSPGRGEQYF
. | TRBJ2-6 | TRBV5-1 | TRBD1 | TGCGCCAGCAGTCGGACAGCAGGACAGGGAGCAGCCAACGTCCTGACTTTC | CASSRTAGQGAANVLTF
. | TRBJ1-1 | TRBV5-1 | . | TGCGCCAGCAGCTCCCAGGGAGGGTTGAACACTGAAGCTTTCTTT | CASSSQGGLNTEAFF
. | TRBJ1-5 | TRBV5-3 | . | TGTGCCAGAAGATGGGCCCTAGAGGGTTTCAATCAGCCCCAGCATTTT | CARRWALEGFNQPQHF
. | TRBJ1-3 | TRBV4-1 | . | TGCGCCAGCAGCCAAGATCGGGACACCTCTGGAAACACCATATATTTT | CASSQDRDTSGNTIYF
. | TRBJ2-3 | TRBV24-1 | TRBD1 | TGTGCCACCACAACGGACAGGGTTGGGGATACGCAGTATTTT | CATTTDRVGDTQYF
once | TRBJ2-2 | TRBV7-2 | TRBD2 | TGTGCCAGCACTCCTAGCGGGGGGGCCACCGGGGAGCTGTTTTTT | CASTPSGGATGELFF
once | TRBJ1-2 | TRBV19 | . | TGTGCCAGTAGTTCTACAGGGATGCGGGGCTACACCTTC | CASSSTGMRGYTF
few | TRBJ2-7 | TRBV29-1 | . | TGCAGCGTTGATAACTCCCAGGGGATTATGGTCTACGAGCAGTACTTC | CSVDNSQGIMVYEQYF
. | TRBJ2-1 | TRBV7-2 | . | TGTGCCAGCAGCTTGACAAATTACAATGAGCAGTTCTTC | CASSLTNYNEQFF
. | TRBJ2-5 | TRBV3-1/TRBV3-2 | . | TGTGCCAGCAGCCACCCCGGGACTCAAGAGACCCAGTACTTC | CASSHPGTQETQYF
. | TRBJ2-5 | TRBV28 | . | TGTGCCAGCAGTTTAGGGGGACTCGCACAAGAGACCCAGTACTTC | CASSLGGLAQETQYF
few | TRBJ1-1 | TRBV5-1 | TRBD1 | TGCGCCAGCACCGCACAGGACAGGGGGACTGAAGCTTTCTTT | CASTAQDRGTEAFF
once | TRBJ2-7 | TRBV2 | TRBD2 | TGTGCCAGCAGTGAAGCGGTGGGACTAGCGGCCCCGACCTACGAGCAGTACTTC | CASSEAVGLAAPTYEQYF
. | TRBJ1-5 | TRBV27 | . | TGTGCCAGCAGCCTACAGGGATGGAGCAATCAGCCCCAGCATTTT | CASSLQGWSNQPQHF
. | TRBJ1-5 | TRBV30 | . | TGTGCCTGGAGCAACAGGACAGCCGCCCGATATCAACAGCTGCCCCAGCATTTT | CAWSNRTAARYQQLPQHF
. | TRBJ2-3 | TRBV18 | TRBD1 | TGTGCCAGCTCACCACGCGGACAGGGCAAAGATACGCAGTATTTT | CASSPRGQGKDTQYF
. | TRBJ2-1 | TRBV5-1 | TRBD2 | TGCGCCAGCAGCACCGATAGCGGGGGCTCCTACAATGAGCAGTTCTTC | CASSTDSGGSYNEQFF
few | TRBJ2-6 | TRBV14 | . | TGTGCCAGCAGCCAAGATCCAGGCTCTGGGGCCAACGTCCTGACTTTC | CASSQDPGSGANVLTF
. | TRBJ2-3 | TRBV28 | . | TGTGCCAGCAGTTTCGGGGGAACACCAGATACGCAGTATTTT | CASSFGGTPDTQYF
. | TRBJ2-2 | TRBV6-5 | TRBD1 | TGTGCCAGCAGACCGACAGGGGCCAACACCGGGGAGCTGTTTTTT | CASRPTGANTGELFF
. | TRBJ1-5 | TRBV27 | . | TGTGCCAGCAGTTTTCGCGGATATAGCAATCAGCCCCAGCATTTT | CASSFRGYSNQPQHF
. | TRBJ2-1 | TRBV7-2 | . | TGTGCCAGCAGCTCCTCACAGGGAAATGAGCAGTTCTTC | CASSSSQGNEQFF
. | TRBJ2-5 | TRBV10-3 | TRBD2 | TGTGCCATCAGTGATGGGGGGGTCCAAGAGACCCAGTACTTC | CAISDGGVQETQYF
. | TRBJ2-2 | TRBV10-3 | TRBD2 | TGTGCCATCAGTGAAAAACTAGCGGGGGCGAACACCGGGGAGCTGTTTTTT | CAISEKLAGANTGELFF
. | TRBJ2-5 | TRBV12-5 | TRBD2 | TGTGCTAGTGGTTTGGTACAGTGGGGACTAGCGGGTGGAGAGACCCAGTACTTC | CASGLVQWGLAGGETQYF
few | TRBJ2-1 | TRBV7-9 | TRBD2 | TGTGCCAGCAGCCCCCCTGGACTAGCGGGGAGCCCGCAGTTCTTC | CASSPPGLAGSPQFF
. | TRBJ2-5 | TRBV2 | . | TGTGCCAGCAGTGATGGACTGGGGGAGACCCAGTACTTC | CASSDGLGETQYF
. | TRBJ2-1 | TRBV11-2 | . | TGTGCCAGCAGCCCCCCTGGGCGGGGATACAATGAGCAGTTCTTC | CASSPPGRGYNEQFF
. | TRBJ2-2 | TRBV6-5 | . | TGTGCCAGCAGTTACTCGTACAGAAACACCGGGGAGCTGTTTTTT | CASSYSYRNTGELFF
once | TRBJ1-2 | TRBV19 | TRBD1 | TGTGCCAGTAGCAGACAGGGTGAACCTTATGGCTACACCTTC | CASSRQGEPYGYTF
. | TRBJ1-6 | TRBV23-1 | . | TGCGCCAGCAGTCCAGATGATAATTCACCCCTCCACTTT | CASSPDDNSPLHF
. | TRBJ1-2 | TRBV19 | . | TGTGCCAGTACCCTGACAGGTTTAAACTATGGCTACACCTTC | CASTLTGLNYGYTF
. | TRBJ2-3 | TRBV9 | TRBD2 | TGTGCCAGCAGCGTTGGATCGGGACTAGCGGATACGCAGTATTTT | CASSVGSGLADTQYF
. | TRBJ2-1 | TRBV29-1 | TRBD2 | TGCAGCGTTGGACAGGGGTTGACTAGCGGGGCCTACAATGAGCAGTTCTTC | CSVGQGLTSGAYNEQFF
once | TRBJ2-7 | TRBV19 | . | TGTGCCAGTAGTATTCAAGGGGGATCGAAAGTCTACGAGCAGTACTTC | CASSIQGGSKVYEQYF
. | TRBJ1-2 | TRBV2 | . | TGTGCCAGCAGTCAGGGGTTTGATGGCTACACCTTC | CASSQGFDGYTF
once | TRBJ1-5 | TRBV10-3 | TRBD1 | TGTGCCACGACACGCGACAGGGGCAATCAGCCCCAGCATTTT | CATTRDRGNQPQHF
. | TRBJ2-7 | TRBV30 | . | TGTGCCTGGAGTCGGGCCGGGGTGGGAGACGAGCAGTACTTC | CAWSRAGVGDEQYF
. | TRBJ2-3 | TRBV27 | . | TGTGCCAGCAGTTCAACAACTGCCGGGCCGGGACGGGACTCCGAAAGTGATACGCAGTATTTT | CASSSTTAGPGRDSESDTQYF
. | TRBJ2-7 | TRBV5-1 | . | TGCGCCAGCAGCTTGGACACCCGGAGCTCCTACGAGCAGTACTTC | CASSLDTRSSYEQYF
. | TRBJ2-3 | TRBV11-2 | TRBD2 | TGTGCCAGCAGCTTCCCTAATGGACTAGCGGAGACAGATACGCAGTATTTT | CASSFPNGLAETDTQYF
. | TRBJ1-6 | TRBV10-3 | . | TGTGCCATCAGTCAGGGGCCGGTGGGGAATTCACCCCTCCACTTT | CAISQGPVGNSPLHF
. | TRBJ1-2 | TRBV19 | TRBD1 | TGTGCCAGTAGTAAGGGACAGCCGGATCCACATGGCTACACCTTC | CASSKGQPDPHGYTF
. | TRBJ2-3 | TRBV28 | TRBD1 | TGTGCCAGCAGAATACCCGCGGGACAGGGGAGCCCAGATACGCAGTATTTT | CASRIPAGQGSPDTQYF
. | TRBJ1-4 | TRBV7-6 | TRBD1 | TGTGCCAGCAGCTCGGACAGGGGTTCTGAAAAACTGTTTTTT | CASSSDRGSEKLFF
. | TRBJ1-5 | TRBV5-5 | . | TGTGCCAGCAGCTTTCAGGCCACCTATAGCAATCAGCCCCAGCATTTT | CASSFQATYSNQPQHF